Sequencing of this TCR beta chain was carried out in a study of shared clonotypes between healthy human individuals. Trimming removed 4 bases at V and 8 bases at J, with 15 bases between. Germline V CDR1 and CDR2: SGHTA, FQGNSA. This CDR3 spans 14 amino acids. Libraries were prepared by immunoSEQ multiplex PCR; TCRdb keeps only in-frame clonotypes and omits some of them. The table lists roughly 2.4 million clones, roughly 95% of them singletons. The chain employs TRBV7-2 and TRBJ2-1; D may match TRBD1 or TRBD2 (5 bases each). The sample taken for sequencing was naive CD4+ T cells sorted from blood. Described subset: CD45RA+ positively selected. The clonotype originates from a man younger than 35 in good health. This CDR3 reads CASSSGASWDEQFF. CDR3 sequence (DNA): TGTGCCAGCAGCTCCGGGGCTAGCTGGGATGAGCAGTTCTTC. Full variable domain (missing parts from reference TRBV7-2 and TRBJ2-1): GAGVSQSPSNKVTEKGKDVELRCDPISGHTALYWYRQSLGQGLEFLIYFQGNSAPDKSGLPSDRFSAERTGGSVSTLTIQRTQQEDSAVYLCASSSGASWDEQFFGPGTRLTVL.